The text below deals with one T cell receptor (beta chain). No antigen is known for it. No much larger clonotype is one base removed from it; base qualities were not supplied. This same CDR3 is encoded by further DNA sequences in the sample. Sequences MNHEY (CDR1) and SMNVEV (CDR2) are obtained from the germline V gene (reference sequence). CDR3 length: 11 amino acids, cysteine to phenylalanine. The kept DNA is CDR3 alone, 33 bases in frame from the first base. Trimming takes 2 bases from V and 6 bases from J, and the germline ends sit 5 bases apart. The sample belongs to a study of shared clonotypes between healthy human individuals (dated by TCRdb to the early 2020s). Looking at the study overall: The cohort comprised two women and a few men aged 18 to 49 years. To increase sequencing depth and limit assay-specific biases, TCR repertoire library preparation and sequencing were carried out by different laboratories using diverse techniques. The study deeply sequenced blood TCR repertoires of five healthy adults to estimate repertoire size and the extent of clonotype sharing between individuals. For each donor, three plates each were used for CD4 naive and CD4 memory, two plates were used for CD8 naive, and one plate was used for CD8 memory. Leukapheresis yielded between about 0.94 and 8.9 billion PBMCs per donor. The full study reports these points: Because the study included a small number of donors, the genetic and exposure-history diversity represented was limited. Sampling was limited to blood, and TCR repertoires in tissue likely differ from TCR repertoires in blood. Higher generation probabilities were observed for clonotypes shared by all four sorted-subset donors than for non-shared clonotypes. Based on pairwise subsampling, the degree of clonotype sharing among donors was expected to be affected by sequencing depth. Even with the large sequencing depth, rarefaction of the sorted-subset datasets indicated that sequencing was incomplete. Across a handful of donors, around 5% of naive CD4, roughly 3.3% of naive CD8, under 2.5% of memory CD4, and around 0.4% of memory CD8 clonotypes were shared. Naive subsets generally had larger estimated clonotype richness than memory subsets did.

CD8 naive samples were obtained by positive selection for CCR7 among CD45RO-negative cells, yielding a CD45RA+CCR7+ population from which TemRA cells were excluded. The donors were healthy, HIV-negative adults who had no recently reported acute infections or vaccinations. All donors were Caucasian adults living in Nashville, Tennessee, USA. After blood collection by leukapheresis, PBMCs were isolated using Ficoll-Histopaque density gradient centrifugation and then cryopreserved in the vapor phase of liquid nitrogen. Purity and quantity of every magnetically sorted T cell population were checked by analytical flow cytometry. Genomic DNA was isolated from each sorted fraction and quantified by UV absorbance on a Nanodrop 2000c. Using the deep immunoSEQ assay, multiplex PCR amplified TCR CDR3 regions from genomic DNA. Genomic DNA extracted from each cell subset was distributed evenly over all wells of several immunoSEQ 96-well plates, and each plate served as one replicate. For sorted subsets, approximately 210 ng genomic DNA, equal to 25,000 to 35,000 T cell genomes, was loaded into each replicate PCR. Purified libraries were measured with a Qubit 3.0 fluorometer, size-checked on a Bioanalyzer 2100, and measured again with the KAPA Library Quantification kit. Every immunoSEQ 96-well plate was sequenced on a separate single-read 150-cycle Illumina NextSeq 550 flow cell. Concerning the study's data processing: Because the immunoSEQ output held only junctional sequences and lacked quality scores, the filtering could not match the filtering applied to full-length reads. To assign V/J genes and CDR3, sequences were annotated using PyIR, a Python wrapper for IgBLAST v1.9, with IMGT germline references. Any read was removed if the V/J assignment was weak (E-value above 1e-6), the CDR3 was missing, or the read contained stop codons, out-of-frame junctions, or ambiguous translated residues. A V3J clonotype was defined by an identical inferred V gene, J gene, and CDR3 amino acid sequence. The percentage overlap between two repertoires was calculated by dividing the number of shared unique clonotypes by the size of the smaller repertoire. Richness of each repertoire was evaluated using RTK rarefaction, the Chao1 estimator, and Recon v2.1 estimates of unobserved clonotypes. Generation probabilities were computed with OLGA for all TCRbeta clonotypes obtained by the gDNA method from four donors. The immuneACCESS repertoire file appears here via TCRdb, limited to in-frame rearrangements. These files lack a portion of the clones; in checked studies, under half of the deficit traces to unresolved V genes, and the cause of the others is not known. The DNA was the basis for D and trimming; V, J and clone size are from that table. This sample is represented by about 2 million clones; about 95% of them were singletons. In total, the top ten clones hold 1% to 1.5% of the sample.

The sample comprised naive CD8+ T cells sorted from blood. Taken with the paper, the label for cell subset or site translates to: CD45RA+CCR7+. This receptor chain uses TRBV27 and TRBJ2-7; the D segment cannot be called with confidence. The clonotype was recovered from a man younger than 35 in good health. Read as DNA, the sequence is TGTGCCAGCAGTTTAGGGCCCGAGCAGTACTTC. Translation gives CASSLGPEQYF.